Many counts were recorded for the clone carrying this T cell receptor (beta chain). Its antigen remains unknown. J was trimmed by 5 bases and V by 3 bases; bases with no gene match: 9. This CDR3 has 16 amino acids. Per germline, CDR1 LGHNA and CDR2 YNFKEQ. This sample is part of a study of human T cells and chemical hapten exposure. Study context: Skin on the upper inner arm, approximately 2 cm by approximately 2 cm in size, was sensitized with 2% DPC.

Time point reported: patch test 2, 6 weeks after DPC sensitization. Treatment defined: therapeutic diphenylcyclopropenone sensitization with weekly scalp DPC. Donors were 18 to 70-year-old alopecia patients suitable for DPC. The study's findings and limits: Positive correlation was observed between PT1 expanded TCR counts and patch test score.

For the library, individual cDNA molecules each received unique molecular identifiers. TCRdb itself ran the RACE reads through MiXCR, one entry per CDR3 protein. The sample has a few hundred thousand distinct CDR3 sequences, about 6.9% seen once. This rearrangement joins TRBV4-2 to TRBJ2-1; 8 nucleotides align to TRBD1. The material was whole blood, obtained in connection with sensitization to the hapten diphenylcyclopropenone (DPC). The clonotype was recovered from a woman aged 18-29 years with alopecia areata. Some clones in this sample may be carry-over from other donors' samples. The CDR3 protein is CASSHPAGGADNEQFF. DNA of the CDR3: TGTGCCAGCAGCCACCCAGCAGGGGGCGCGGACAATGAGCAGTTCTTC.